These 9 T cell receptor beta chains originate from one sample sequenced in a study of blood T cell repertoires in COVID-19. Sequencing was performed with immunoSEQ multiplex PCR; in TCRdb, only in-frame clones are kept and a portion is missing. The repertoire holds under 60,000 clones, with 77% as singletons. The sequenced sample was peripheral blood. These receptors were taken from a human donor with active or convalescent COVID-19. The donor label of this sample is uncertain.

The chain combines TRBV7-3 with TRBJ2-2, with TRBD2 as a possible D gene (6 bases). CDR3 size: 17 residues. Germline values: CDR1 SGHTA, CDR2 FQGTGA. Trimming left V 2 bases short and J 4 bases short, with 17 bases between. The CDR3, as DNA: TGTGCCAGCAGCTTACTAGCTGGAGGGGCGGGCACCGGGGAGCTGTTTTTT. This encodes CASSLLAGGAGTGELFF.

This clone was seen once. The chain links TRBV5-8 to TRBJ1-2; 9 positions agree with TRBD1. The V gene's germline CDR1 is SGHTS and CDR2 YDEGEE. Trimming at V came to 4 bases and at J to 4 bases, leaving 2 bases not matched to a gene. CDR3 length: 13 residues. Written as DNA, the CDR3 is TGTGCCAGCAGCCGGGACAGGGTCTATGGCTACACCTTC. Translated, it gives CASSRDRVYGYTF.

The V call is TRBV19, the J call TRBJ2-5, with D possibly matching TRBD1 (6 bases). The V end was cut by 3 bases, the J end by 3 bases, with 11 bases between. Germline values: CDR1 LNHDA, CDR2 SQIVND (reference sequence). The CDR3 has 14 amino acids. CDR3 nucleotides: TGTGCCAGTAGTATCCCAGGGGTGGAAGAGACCCAGTACTTC. Protein: CASSIPGVEETQYF. The full variable domain, in which reference TRBV19 and TRBJ2-5 provide the parts outside the CDR3, is DGGITQSPKYLFRKEGQNVTLSCEQNLNHDAMYWYRQDPGQGLRLIYYSQIVNDFQKGDIAEGYSVSREKKESFPLTVTSAQKNPTAFYLCASSIPGVEETQYFGPGTRLLVL.

The chain links TRBV6-6 to TRBJ2-3, with 12 bases identical to TRBD2. Germline V gene sequence: CDR1 MNHNY, CDR2 SVGAGI (reference sequence). V was pared by 6 bases and J by 5 bases, with 6 bases of the junction left unmatched. The CDR3 contains 15 residues. CDR3 amino acids: CASSPLAGGGDTQYF. The CDR3 DNA reads as TGTGCCAGCAGCCCCCTAGCGGGGGGGGGAGATACGCAGTATTTT.

This clone appeared once. V gene TRBV10-3 combines with J gene TRBJ1-6; D is unclear. This CDR3 has 15 residues. The germline V gene encodes CDR1 ENHRY and CDR2 SYGVKD. V lost 0 bases, J lost 11 bases, and 14 bases lay in between. The CDR3 reads CAISESGRENAPLHF. CDR3 bases: TGTGCCATCAGTGAGTCAGGGAGGGAGAACGCACCCCTCCACTTT.

The V and J genes are TRBV11-3 and TRBJ2-1; 9 bases match TRBD2. V lost 5 bases, J lost 4 bases, and 12 bases stayed unmatched. Germline V gene lookup returns CDR1 SGHNT and CDR2 YENEEA. The CDR3 has 17 amino acids. Here the CDR3 reads CASSPLTSGFPYNEQFF. As DNA, the CDR3 is TGTGCCAGCAGCCCCCTTACTAGCGGGTTTCCTTACAATGAGCAGTTCTTC. Supplemented by reference TRBV11-3 and TRBJ2-1, the full variable domain reads EAGVVQSPRYKIIEKKQPVAFWCNPISGHNTLYWYLQNLGQGPELLIRYENEEAVDDSQLPKDRFSAERLKGVDSTLKIQPAELGDSAVYLCASSPLTSGFPYNEQFFGPGTRLTVL.

The V and J genes are TRBV10-2 and TRBJ1-5; weak D call: TRBD1 (5 bases). Per the germline V gene, CDR1 is WSHSY and CDR2 is SAAADI. The CDR3 covers 14 residues. Trimming shortened V by 2 bases and J by 1 base, and 6 bases separated the two germline ends. In nucleotides, the CDR3 is TGCGCCAGCAGTGAGCGGACAAGCAATCAGCCCCAGCATTTT. This codes for CASSERTSNQPQHF.

This clone was observed a few times. The chain carries TRBV5-8 and TRBJ2-7, with D possibly TRBD2 on 6 matching bases. CDR3 length equals 15 residues. V was cut by 6 bases and J by 1 base, with 17 bases left in between. The germline V gene encodes CDR1 SGHTS and CDR2 YDEGEE. In DNA form, the CDR3 reads TGTGCCAGCACCCCGCGAGGAGGGGAATCCTACGAGCAGTACTTC. Protein: CASTPRGGESYEQYF.

The genes are TRBV19 and TRBJ2-3; 7 bases agree with TRBD2. The J segment lost 4 bases and the V segment lost 7 bases, leaving 8 bases of the junction unmatched. The CDR3 is made up of 14 amino acids. The germline V gene encodes CDR1 LNHDA and CDR2 SQIVND (reference sequence). CDR3 sequence: CASKRREFSDTQYF. The CDR3 DNA reads as TGTGCCAGTAAGAGGCGGGAGTTTTCAGATACGCAGTATTTT.